This T cell receptor beta chain was recovered during a study of beta chain features in type 1 diabetes. Expressed TCRB transcripts were sequenced because the isolated RNA had all been reverse transcribed beforehand. Data came from immunoSEQ multiplex PCR; TCRdb stores just in-frame clones and leaves some out. The sample consists of more than 150,000 clones, just over 9% of them appearing once. Sequencing was done on a sample of central memory CD4+ T cells from blood. The TCR was taken from a woman aged 18 to 35 in good health.

In DNA, the CDR3 is TGCGCCAGCAGCTTTAGTCCGAACACTGAAGCTTTCTTT. Its protein is CASSFSPNTEAFF. The chain has TRBV5-1 and TRBJ1-1; D is unclear. V lost 2 bases to trimming and J lost 1 base, with 6 bases between them. There are 13 residues in the CDR3. Per germline, CDR1 SGHRS and CDR2 YFSETQ.